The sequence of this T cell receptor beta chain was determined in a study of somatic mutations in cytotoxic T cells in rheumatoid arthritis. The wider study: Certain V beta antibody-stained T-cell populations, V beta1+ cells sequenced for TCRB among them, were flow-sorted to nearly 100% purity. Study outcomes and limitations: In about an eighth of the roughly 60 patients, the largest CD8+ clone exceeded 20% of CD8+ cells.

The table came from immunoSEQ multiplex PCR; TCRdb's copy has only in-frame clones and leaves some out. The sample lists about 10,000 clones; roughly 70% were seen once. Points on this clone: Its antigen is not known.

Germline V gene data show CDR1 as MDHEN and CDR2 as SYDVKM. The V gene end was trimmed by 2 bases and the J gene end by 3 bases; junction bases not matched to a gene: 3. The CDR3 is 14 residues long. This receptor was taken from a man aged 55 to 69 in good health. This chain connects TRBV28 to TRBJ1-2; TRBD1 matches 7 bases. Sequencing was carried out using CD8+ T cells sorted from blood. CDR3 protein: CASSLEGADYGYTF. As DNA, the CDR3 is TGTGCCAGCAGTTTAGAGGGGGCGGACTATGGCTACACCTTC.